The rows below give T cell receptor beta chains drawn from one sample of a study of vaccination and CD4 T cells after COVID-19. Each CDR3 protein gets one entry after TCRdb re-called the PCR reads with MiXCR. This table holds about 21,000 distinct CDR3 sequences, 60% to 75% found once. These receptors are not linked to any known antigen. Sample: CD4+ T cells from blood, cultured in vitro. The receptors shown here come from a human donor who had recovered from COVID-19. Each CDR3 is given with its conserved first and last residue. Fields, in order: V gene, clone size, J gene, CDR3 length, CDR3 protein. Clone size, where shown, is once, few, many, or a class for clones that have expanded.

V: TRBV5-1; size: NA; J: TRBJ1-6; length: 13; CDR3: CASSPGPEQSLHF
V: TRBV27; size: NA; J: TRBJ1-2; length: 12; CDR3: CASTGTGRGYTF
V: TRBV28; size: NA; J: TRBJ1-5; length: 14; CDR3: CASSTPQGKGAQHF
V: TRBV6-2/TRBV6-3; size: NA; J: TRBJ2-1; length: 12; CDR3: CASSYPGLSRLF
V: TRBV6-2/TRBV6-3; size: NA; J: TRBJ2-5; length: 16; CDR3: CASSRPTGTAQETQYF
V: TRBV28; size: NA; J: TRBJ1-1; length: 14; CDR3: CASSFRKPNTEAFF
V: TRBV21-1; size: few; J: TRBJ1-2; length: 16; CDR3: CASSKLGRGRGYGYTF
V: TRBV18; size: NA; J: TRBJ2-6; length: 16; CDR3: CASFGGGPSGANVLTF
V: TRBV7-2; size: once; J: TRBJ2-7; length: 14; CDR3: CASSLRDFNREQYF
V: TRBV11-2; size: few; J: TRBJ2-7; length: 14; CDR3: CASSPNSFTYEQYF
V: TRBV24-1; size: few; J: TRBJ1-5; length: 14; CDR3: CATWWTGKTRPQHF
V: TRBV7-3; size: NA; J: TRBJ2-3; length: 13; CDR3: CASSLGLTDTQYF
V: TRBV28; size: few; J: TRBJ1-1; length: 16; CDR3: CASSLRTGGLNTEAFF
V: TRBV6-1; size: NA; J: TRBJ1-5; length: 15; CDR3: CASRWGRDSNQPQHF
V: TRBV20-1; size: few; J: TRBJ1-1; length: 14; CDR3: CSASHNWGNTEAFF
V: TRBV2; size: NA; J: TRBJ1-1; length: 14; CDR3: CASSARRGETEAFF
V: TRBV7-3; size: NA; J: TRBJ1-2; length: 16; CDR3: CASSPQTGLGADGYTF
V: TRBV12-3/TRBV12-4; size: NA; J: TRBJ2-4; length: 12; CDR3: CASSRGGDIQYF
V: TRBV7-2; size: once; J: TRBJ1-1; length: 14; CDR3: CASTMTWGSTEAFF
V: TRBV6-1; size: NA; J: TRBJ2-1; length: 15; CDR3: CASSRTGYPANEQFF
V: TRBV28; size: NA; J: TRBJ1-2; length: 11; CDR3: CASGGNYGYTF
V: TRBV6-2/TRBV6-3; size: NA; J: TRBJ2-1; length: 21; CDR3: CASSYPFSGRDILVSYNEQFF
V: TRBV7-2; size: NA; J: TRBJ1-2; length: 13; CDR3: CASSSRPLYGYTF
V: TRBV2; size: NA; J: TRBJ1-1; length: 14; CDR3: CASSILSMNTEAFF
V: TRBV7-3; size: NA; J: TRBJ2-1; length: 16; CDR3: CASSLIRGGTYNEQFF
V: TRBV7-2; size: few; J: TRBJ2-7; length: 14; CDR3: CASTTDRGRHEQYF
V: TRBV28; size: NA; J: TRBJ2-7; length: 11; CDR3: CASIGQYEQYF
V: TRBV6-5; size: once; J: TRBJ2-6; length: 16; CDR3: CASSYSVATGANVLTF
V: TRBV7-2; size: NA; J: TRBJ2-4; length: 15; CDR3: CASSFTGVAKNIQYF
V: TRBV19; size: few; J: TRBJ1-6; length: 14; CDR3: CASRHWDSHSPLHF
V: TRBV6-1; size: NA; J: TRBJ1-3; length: 15; CDR3: CASREDGSSGNTIYF
V: TRBV29-1; size: NA; J: TRBJ1-1; length: 12; CDR3: CSVELRNTEAFF
V: TRBV24-1; size: NA; J: TRBJ1-1; length: 15; CDR3: CATRGAGPLNTEAFF
V: TRBV19; size: NA; J: TRBJ1-6; length: 14; CDR3: CATTASSYNSPLHF
V: TRBV20-1; size: NA; J: TRBJ2-3; length: 16; CDR3: CSARDLGLAEADTQYF
V: TRBV6-1; size: NA; J: TRBJ1-1; length: 15; CDR3: CATHMASTGNAEAFF
V: TRBV7-2; size: NA; J: TRBJ1-5; length: 15; CDR3: CASSLTGGLGQPQHF
V: TRBV24-1; size: NA; J: TRBJ1-3; length: 15; CDR3: CATSDSHRPGNTIYF
V: TRBV7-2; size: NA; J: TRBJ2-5; length: 13; CDR3: CASSLTEGGTQYF
V: TRBV30; size: NA; J: TRBJ1-5; length: 15; CDR3: CAWSYRDRINQPQHF
V: TRBV7-2; size: NA; J: TRBJ2-3; length: 14; CDR3: CASSLAQRTDTQYF
V: TRBV19; size: few; J: TRBJ1-5; length: 16; CDR3: CASSTEQGWGAQPQHF
V: TRBV5-4; size: NA; J: TRBJ2-7; length: 15; CDR3: CASSPGLAGVGEQYF
V: TRBV2; size: NA; J: TRBJ1-1; length: 13; CDR3: CASRAEQGGEAFF
V: TRBV6-1; size: NA; J: TRBJ1-1; length: 13; CDR3: CASSRVLNTEAFF
V: TRBV6-5; size: NA; J: TRBJ2-1; length: 13; CDR3: CASSYSSQGQQFF
V: TRBV24-1; size: NA; J: TRBJ2-2; length: 14; CDR3: CATSDLGGTGELFF
V: TRBV28; size: NA; J: TRBJ1-2; length: 15; CDR3: CASRLSGFVPYGYTF
V: TRBV11-3; size: NA; J: TRBJ2-7; length: 15; CDR3: CASSLGEAVSYEQYF
V: TRBV5-1; size: NA; J: TRBJ2-7; length: 15; CDR3: CASSLGGRESNEQYF
V: TRBV2; size: few; J: TRBJ2-2; length: 15; CDR3: CASSPTGMNTGELFF
V: TRBV15; size: NA; J: TRBJ1-1; length: 14; CDR3: CATSRAVDNTEAFF
V: TRBV20-1; size: NA; J: TRBJ1-5; length: 14; CDR3: CSARRPGDNQPQHF
V: TRBV20-1; size: NA; J: TRBJ2-5; length: 12; CDR3: CSAWGLGETQYF